Presented here are 5 T cell receptor beta chains from one specimen sequenced in a study of T cells in Graves' hyperthyroidism and ophthalmopathy. The TCR beta CDR3 regions underwent amplification using RNA transcripts as the source. In the first-round RT-PCR of the TCR CDR3, the HTBI primer set was used. TCRdb reprocessed the multiplex PCR reads with MiXCR, giving one entry per CDR3 protein. The sample has hundreds of thousands of distinct CDR3 sequences; just under 20% are singletons. The sequenced material came from blood. These receptors were taken from a middle-aged man with Graves' ophthalmopathy.

This clonotype was recorded many times. This chain links TRBV2 with TRBJ2-2, with TRBD1 matching over 10 bases. Germline V CDR1 and CDR2: SNHLY, FYNNEI. The CDR3 contains 15 residues. V was pared by 3 bases and J by 5 bases, with 3 bases of the junction left unmatched. The CDR3 DNA follows: TGTGCCAGCAGTGACGGGACAGGGGAAACCGGGGAGCTGTTTTTT. Encoded protein: CASSDGTGETGELFF.

V is TRBV7-9 and J is TRBJ2-7; tentatively, D is TRBD2 (5 bases). The V gene lost 0 bases and the J gene lost 6 bases, with 15 bases spanning the gap. Looked up from germline, CDR1 is SEHNR and CDR2 is FQNEAQ (reference sequence). The CDR3 totals 15 residues. The CDR3 reads CASSLARSGLSEQYF. CDR3 DNA: TGTGCCAGCAGCTTAGCCAGAAGCGGATTGTCCGAGCAGTACTTC.

This sequence joins TRBV11-1 and TRBJ2-1; 16 bases agree with TRBD2. Unmatched junction bases numbered 16, after V lost 5 bases and J lost 0 bases. CDR1 SGHAT and CDR2 FQDESV come from the germline V gene (reference sequence). This CDR3 region has 22 residues. The CDR3 region has the DNA TGTGCCAGCAGCCCGCTTATTACGGGACTAGCGGGAGGGAAGAGCTCCTACAATGAGCAGTTCTTC. Translation: CASSPLITGLAGGKSSYNEQFF.

CDR3 DNA: TGTGCCAGCAGCGATGGGACTAGCGGGGGGGACCATGAGCAGTTCTTC. This codes for CASSDGTSGGDHEQFF. The chain has TRBV7-2 and TRBJ2-1; 16 bases are shared with TRBD2. The CDR3 is 16 amino acids. With V trimmed by 5 bases and J by 8 bases, 6 bases remained unmatched. CDR1 and CDR2 from the germline V gene are SGHTA and FQGNSA. Full variable domain (remainder filled in from reference TRBV7-2 and TRBJ2-1): GAGVSQSPSNKVTEKGKDVELRCDPISGHTALYWYRQSLGQGLEFLIYFQGNSAPDKSGLPSDRFSAERTGGSVSTLTIQRTQQEDSAVYLCASSDGTSGGDHEQFFGPGTRLTVL.

V and J are TRBV29-1 and TRBJ1-5, with D unclear. The germline V and J ends were trimmed by 5 bases and 10 bases, with 18 bases remaining between them. The CDR3 loop spans 13 amino acids. Germline V lookup: CDR1 SQVTM, CDR2 ANQGSEA. CDR3 coding DNA: TGCAGCGTTCAATCTACTAGACTTGCTCCCCAGCATTTT. It yields the protein CSVQSTRLAPQHF.